This section outlines one T cell receptor (beta chain) sequence together with its context. Its antigen is undetermined. These data belong to a study of T cell responses to AZD1222 COVID-19 vaccine. Notes on the study in general: Baseline seropositives among AZD1222 recipients totaled only 5 to 7. Researchers report vaccine-associated CD4 TCRs spanning spike, with dominance at 160-218 and 743-854. Scientists sampled the repertoires only once the peak T cell response had passed.

The assay was immunoSEQ multiplex PCR, and TCRdb's table has in-frame clones only and misses some. The sample gives about 120,000 clones, roughly 90% of which show up once; 7.8% is in the top ten. The CDR3 runs 14 residues. V was pared by 1 base and J by 7 bases, with 6 bases of the junction left unmatched. Germline V gene lookup returns CDR1 SGHTA and CDR2 FQGNSA. The sample in question was peripheral blood, obtained on day 0 of AZD1222 vaccination. The sequence was obtained from an adult in good health. The chain carries TRBV7-2 and TRBJ1-2, with 7 bases that match TRBD1. CDR3 sequence: CASSLGLTGVGYTF. Here the CDR3 DNA reads TGTGCCAGCAGCTTAGGACTTACAGGGGTTGGCTACACCTTC.